This T cell receptor beta chain was recorded in a study of T cell repertoires in cytomegalovirus infection. Study information: Indicated by public TCR beta signatures were CMV infection and matching HLA type.

The CDR3 contains 15 residues. Trimming pared 0 bases from V and 0 bases from J, leaving 6 bases between. Per the germline V gene, CDR1 is SGHVS and CDR2 is FQNEAQ. Each CDR3 protein gets one entry after TCRdb re-called the reads with MiXCR. Of more than 150,000 distinct CDR3 sequences in the sample, approximately 19% were seen once. This clonotype was found many times. The antigen is unknown. Study-level points and caveats: Of the TCR beta families, the public ones yielded a cumulative frequency that identified carriers of CMV plus the relevant HLA. Dominant in the ex vivo response were TCR beta clonotypes restricted by HLA-C and specific for CMV.

The sequence derives from a human donor in good health (CMV status not recorded). Some clones in this sample may be carry-over from other donors' samples. Sequencing used PBMCs. V is TRBV7-8 and J is TRBJ1-5; D is unclear. The CDR3 protein is CASSLAGNSNQPQHF. The CDR3 DNA is TGTGCCAGCAGCTTAGCCGGTAATAGCAATCAGCCCCAGCATTTT.